These T cell receptor beta chains were read from a single sample in a study of identical twins. MiXCR, run by TCRdb on the 5' RACE reads, gives a single entry per CDR3 protein. The sample shows hundreds of thousands of distinct CDR3 sequences, under 9% of them seen only once. This sample was also put to use in a study of yellow fever vaccine responses in identical twins.

Sample: memory (CD45RO+) T cells sorted from blood. These TCRs come from a woman between 18 and 29 years old in good health. Both conserved end residues are trimmed from each CDR3.

TRBV28	TRBJ1-2	ASTLLEGGYT
TRBV20-1	TRBJ2-2	SARAGPISGELF
TRBV29-1	TRBJ1-1	SASQRGDAEAF
TRBV10-3	TRBJ1-2	AISEDLGGSYGYT
TRBV6-1	TRBJ2-3	ASSEASGGGDTQY
TRBV20-1	TRBJ2-3	SAPLRRGTDTQY
TRBV10-3	TRBJ2-1	AISGRDLAGGNEQF
TRBV20-1	TRBJ2-1	SAPGTFYNEQF
TRBV14	TRBJ2-4	ASSLGSQPAKNIQY
TRBV15	TRBJ2-7	ATSSQGHIYEQY
TRBV12-3/TRBV12-4	TRBJ2-6	ASSRTRWLAGPSGANVLT
TRBV29-1	TRBJ2-2	SVRTGGKAGELF
TRBV3-1	TRBJ1-1	ASRQGNAEAF
TRBV10-1	TRBJ2-2	ASSRQGGNTGELF
TRBV6-1	TRBJ1-1	ASGTGLEAF
TRBV11-2	TRBJ2-2	ASSFPPGTSGYTGELF
TRBV10-3	TRBJ2-1	AISESWTSSYNEQF
TRBV19	TRBJ2-4	ASSAGTSRNIQY
TRBV6-5	TRBJ1-2	ASSYSPATNYGYT
TRBV2	TRBJ1-2	ASMGARGYT
TRBV7-8	TRBJ2-1	ASSLASGVRSSYNEQF
TRBV20-1	TRBJ2-7	SARALREASYEQY
TRBV5-1	TRBJ2-3	ASSLGTSGSTDTQY
TRBV20-1	TRBJ2-1	SASGRGNYNEQF
TRBV5-1	TRBJ1-1	ASSPTPTGSTTEAF
TRBV20-1	TRBJ2-5	SARHWTSLEETQY
TRBV11-2	TRBJ2-2	ASSPIPTDRYGELF
TRBV4-1	TRBJ2-7	ASSQDPLDSLVSYEQY
TRBV20-1	TRBJ1-1	SATRGRGHRVNTEAF
TRBV9	TRBJ2-7	ASSVSPLNEQY
TRBV28	TRBJ2-3	ASSLGGGLDTQY
TRBV18	TRBJ2-1	ASSPGIYNEQF
TRBV11-2	TRBJ2-5	ASSSLDGDQETQY
TRBV20-1	TRBJ1-1	SASDSQNTEAF
TRBV24-1	TRBJ2-3	ATSDLRQGLTDTQY
TRBV6-1	TRBJ2-3	ASSPLTGTDTQY
TRBV20-1	TRBJ2-7	SATRTSGKIYEQY
TRBV4-1	TRBJ2-5	ASSLGGIETQY
TRBV6-2/TRBV6-3	TRBJ1-2	ASSTNTGESYGYT
TRBV3-1	TRBJ2-1	ASGAGIIKVDNEQF
TRBV4-2	TRBJ2-1	ASSIAGAGTGFNNEQF
TRBV5-6	TRBJ2-7	ASSLADGSSYEQY
TRBV10-1	TRBJ2-5	ASSESKGYQETQY
TRBV7-9	TRBJ1-3	ASILGALISGNTIY
TRBV29-1	TRBJ2-7	SVERDRGAYEQY
TRBV3-1	TRBJ2-5	ASSHPLGLAGVVQETQY
TRBV9	TRBJ2-1	ASSVVGGSYNEQF
TRBV28	TRBJ2-5	ASSFGGAVETQY
TRBV28	TRBJ1-2	ASSLYYYGYT
TRBV21-1	TRBJ2-1	ASSSYRERTYNEQF
TRBV12-3/TRBV12-4	TRBJ2-1	ASISSLAPQGKF
TRBV4-1	TRBJ2-1	ASSRNVDTEQF
TRBV12-3/TRBV12-4	TRBJ2-5	ASSSVLISGSAKETQY
TRBV4-2	TRBJ2-1	ASSQASRYNEQF
TRBV7-3	TRBJ2-6	ASSETLPGANVLT
TRBV15	TRBJ2-7	ATSRDRGSSYEQY
TRBV20-1	TRBJ2-3	SGSRKAGGPDTQY
TRBV12-3/TRBV12-4	TRBJ1-1	ASSLTGGSDQAF
TRBV7-6	TRBJ2-1	ASSLRKGGRGEKYPSGEQF